Presented here are 9 T cell receptor beta chains from one specimen sequenced in a study of early T cells in non-severe SARS-CoV-2 infection. Each CDR3 protein is one row after TCRdb ran MiXCR on the 5' RACE reads. Seen here are about 80,000 distinct CDR3 sequences, 12% observed once, and the top ten hold about 2.7%. Sequencing was done on a sample of whole blood. These receptor sequences come from an adult who was a healthcare worker with PCR-confirmed SARS-CoV-2 infection or an uninfected control (not recorded which).

By share of the sample, this clonotype is medium-sized (0.01 to 0.1%). The rearrangement uses TRBV7-8 and TRBJ2-1, with 8 bases aligning to TRBD1. Germline CDR1 and CDR2: SGHVS and FQNEAQ. The length of the CDR3 is 13 residues. V lost 2 bases and J lost 8; bases outside the gene matches: 2. CDR3 sequence reads: CASSLQGADEQFF. CDR3 in DNA: TGTGCCAGCAGCTTACAGGGGGCGGATGAGCAGTTCTTC.

V is TRBV19 and J is TRBJ2-2; 7 positions agree with TRBD1. Germline assignment: CDR1 LNHDA and CDR2 SQIVND (reference sequence). The ends lost 11 bases at V and 1 base at J; junction bases unmatched: 7. The CDR3 is made up of 14 amino acids. CDR3 residues: CAAKGQMNTGELFF. CDR3 coding DNA: TGTGCCGCCAAGGGACAGATGAACACCGGGGAGCTGTTTTTT.

The rearrangement uses TRBV12-3 or TRBV12-4 and TRBJ1-4; D perhaps matches TRBD1 (6 bases). V was clipped by 2 bases and J by 7 bases, with 11 bases between them. The CDR3 has 14 amino acids. The CDR3 region is CASSLSGAREKLFF. The CDR3 coding sequence is TGTGCCAGCAGTTTATCGGGGGCGCGTGAAAAACTGTTTTTT.

This chain links TRBV20-1 with TRBJ2-7, with 16 bases matching TRBD2. The trim removed 5 bases at V and 4 bases at J, leaving 8 bases unmatched. Looked up from germline, CDR1 is DFQATT and CDR2 is SNEGSKA (reference sequence). The CDR3 has 16 residues. CDR3 sequence: CSAGKPGLAGGYEQYF. CDR3 DNA: TGCAGTGCTGGAAAGCCGGGACTAGCGGGGGGGTACGAGCAGTACTTC.

The chain couples TRBV11-3 to TRBJ1-1; perhaps TRBD1 as D (5 bases). The germline V gene has CDR1 SGHNT and CDR2 YENEEA. V was clipped by 1 base and J by 0 bases, with 6 bases between them. CDR3 length: 14 residues. CDR3 DNA sequence: TGTGCCAGCAGCTTAGGACAGTTGAACACTGAAGCTTTCTTT. As protein: CASSLGQLNTEAFF. The full variable domain, completed using reference TRBV11-3 and TRBJ1-1, is EAGVVQSPRYKIIEKKQPVAFWCNPISGHNTLYWYLQNLGQGPELLIRYENEEAVDDSQLPKDRFSAERLKGVDSTLKIQPAELGDSAVYLCASSLGQLNTEAFFGQGTRLTVV.

This clonotype showed up many times. V gene TRBV18 combines with J gene TRBJ1-4, with D maybe TRBD1 (5 bases). This CDR3 has 16 amino acids. Germline-derived CDR1 and CDR2 are KGHSH and LQKENI. Trimming stripped 1 base from V and 3 bases from J, with 12 bases between. The CDR3 is CASSPQKGPPNEKLFF. DNA for the CDR3: TGTGCCAGCTCACCACAGAAGGGACCCCCTAATGAAAAACTGTTTTTT.

The chain is built from TRBV7-9 and TRBJ2-7; D remains ambiguous. CDR1 and CDR2 (germline): SEHNR, FQNEAQ (reference sequence). V shed 2 bases and J shed 6 bases, with 8 bases lying between them. The CDR3 spans 12 residues. CDR3: CASSLLAFEQYF. The CDR3, as DNA: TGTGCCAGCAGCTTACTCGCCTTCGAGCAGTACTTC.

This clonotype was recorded at least ten times. V gene TRBV7-6 combines with J gene TRBJ1-5, with 9 bases lining up with TRBD1. The V gene end was trimmed by 1 base and the J gene end by 6 bases; junction bases not matched to a gene: 1. Germline-derived CDR1 and CDR2 are SGHVS and FNYEAQ. This CDR3 region has 14 residues. CDR3 bases: TGTGCCAGCAGCTTAGGACAGGGGGGTCAGCCCCAGCATTTT. Amino acids: CASSLGQGGQPQHF.

This clonotype was detected many times. The chain carries TRBV20-1 and TRBJ1-4; the D is unclear. V dropped 1 base and J dropped 2 bases, with 11 bases sitting between them. The germline gives CDR1 DFQATT, CDR2 SNEGSKA (reference sequence). CDR3 length: 15 amino acids. CDR3 region: CSARVLGSTNEKLFF. CDR3 coding DNA: TGCAGTGCTAGAGTTTTAGGGTCCACTAATGAAAAACTGTTTTTT.